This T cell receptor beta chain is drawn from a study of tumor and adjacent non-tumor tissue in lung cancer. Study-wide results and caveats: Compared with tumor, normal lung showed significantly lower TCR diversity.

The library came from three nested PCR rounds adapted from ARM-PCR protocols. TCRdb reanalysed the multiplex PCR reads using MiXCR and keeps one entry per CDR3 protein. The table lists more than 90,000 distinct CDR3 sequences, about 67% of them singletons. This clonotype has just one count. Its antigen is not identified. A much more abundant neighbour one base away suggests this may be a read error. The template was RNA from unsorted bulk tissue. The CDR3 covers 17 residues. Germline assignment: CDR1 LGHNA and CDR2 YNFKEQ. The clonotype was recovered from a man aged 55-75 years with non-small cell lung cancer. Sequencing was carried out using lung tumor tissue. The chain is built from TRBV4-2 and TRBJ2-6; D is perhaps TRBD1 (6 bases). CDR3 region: CASSQEIGGSGANVLIF. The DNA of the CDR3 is TGTGCCAGCAGCCAAGAGATTGGGGGCTCTGGGGCCAACGTCCTGATTTTC.